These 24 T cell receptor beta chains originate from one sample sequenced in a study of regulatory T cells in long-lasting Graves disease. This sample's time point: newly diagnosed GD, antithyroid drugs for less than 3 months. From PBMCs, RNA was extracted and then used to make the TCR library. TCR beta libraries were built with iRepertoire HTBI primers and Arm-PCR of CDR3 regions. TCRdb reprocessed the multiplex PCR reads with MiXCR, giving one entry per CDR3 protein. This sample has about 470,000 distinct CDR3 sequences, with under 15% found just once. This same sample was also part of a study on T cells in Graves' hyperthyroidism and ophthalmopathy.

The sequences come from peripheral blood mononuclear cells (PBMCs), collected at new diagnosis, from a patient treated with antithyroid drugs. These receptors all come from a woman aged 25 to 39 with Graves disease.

CDR3 coding DNA: TGCAGTGCCTCCCGTTCTGACACCGGGGAGCTGTTTTTT. This sequence encodes CSASRSDTGELFF. The chain links TRBV20-1 to TRBJ2-2; no clear D gene. Germline V lookup: CDR1 DFQATT, CDR2 SNEGSKA (reference sequence). V was shortened by 6 bases and J by 3 bases, with 11 bases between the two germline ends. The CDR3 is made up of 13 amino acids.

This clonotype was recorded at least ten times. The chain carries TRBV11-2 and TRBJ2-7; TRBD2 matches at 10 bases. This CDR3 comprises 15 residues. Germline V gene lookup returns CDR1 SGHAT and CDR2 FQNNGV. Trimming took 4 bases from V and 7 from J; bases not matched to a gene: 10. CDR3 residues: CASSSGASGSSEQYF. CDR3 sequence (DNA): TGTGCCAGCAGCTCGGGGGCTAGCGGGAGCAGTGAGCAGTACTTC.

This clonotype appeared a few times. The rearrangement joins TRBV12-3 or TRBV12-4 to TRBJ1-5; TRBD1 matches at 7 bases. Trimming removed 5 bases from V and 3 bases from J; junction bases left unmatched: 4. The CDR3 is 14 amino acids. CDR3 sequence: CASSTGQINQPQHF. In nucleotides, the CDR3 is TGTGCCAGCAGTACGGGACAGATCAATCAGCCCCAGCATTTT.

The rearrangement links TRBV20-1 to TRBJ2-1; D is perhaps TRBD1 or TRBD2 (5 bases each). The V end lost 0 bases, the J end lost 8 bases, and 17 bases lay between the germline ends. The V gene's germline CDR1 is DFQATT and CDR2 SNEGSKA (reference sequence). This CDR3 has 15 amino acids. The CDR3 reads CSARDWGRKDYEQFF. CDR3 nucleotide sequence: TGCAGTGCTAGAGATTGGGGCAGGAAGGACTATGAGCAGTTCTTC.

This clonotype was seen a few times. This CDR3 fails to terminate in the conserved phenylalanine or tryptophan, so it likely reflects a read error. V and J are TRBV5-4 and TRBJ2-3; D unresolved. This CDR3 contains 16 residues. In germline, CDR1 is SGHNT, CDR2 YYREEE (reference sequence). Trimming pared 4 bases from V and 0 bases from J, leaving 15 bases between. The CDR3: CASSIPRTKSTDTQYY. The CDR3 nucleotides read TGTGCCAGCAGCATACCTAGGACGAAGAGCACAGATACGCAGTATTAT.

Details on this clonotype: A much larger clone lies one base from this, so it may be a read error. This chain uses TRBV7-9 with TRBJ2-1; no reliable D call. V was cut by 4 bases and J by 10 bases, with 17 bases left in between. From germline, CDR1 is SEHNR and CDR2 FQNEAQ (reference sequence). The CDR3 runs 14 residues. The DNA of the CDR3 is TGTGCCAGCAGCTCCGAAATTAGCTCCTACGAGCAGTTCTTC. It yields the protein CASSSEISSYEQFF.

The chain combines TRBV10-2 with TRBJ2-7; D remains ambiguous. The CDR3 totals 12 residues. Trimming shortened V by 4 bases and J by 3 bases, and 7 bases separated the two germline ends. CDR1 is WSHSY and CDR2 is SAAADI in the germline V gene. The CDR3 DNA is TGCGCCAGCAGTGTCTTGCACTACGAGCAGTACTTC. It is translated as CASSVLHYEQYF.

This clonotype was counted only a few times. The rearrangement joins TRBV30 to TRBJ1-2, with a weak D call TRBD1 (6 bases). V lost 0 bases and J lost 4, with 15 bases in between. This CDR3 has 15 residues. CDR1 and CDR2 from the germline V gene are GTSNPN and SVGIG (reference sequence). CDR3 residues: CAWSVNPRQAYGYTF. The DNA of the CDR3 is TGTGCCTGGAGTGTAAACCCCCGACAGGCCTATGGCTACACCTTC.

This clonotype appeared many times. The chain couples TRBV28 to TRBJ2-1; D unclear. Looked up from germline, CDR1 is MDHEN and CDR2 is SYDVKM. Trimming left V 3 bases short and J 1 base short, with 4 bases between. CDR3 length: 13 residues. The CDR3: CASSFVSYNEQFF. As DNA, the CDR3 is TGTGCCAGCAGTTTTGTGTCCTACAATGAGCAGTTCTTC.

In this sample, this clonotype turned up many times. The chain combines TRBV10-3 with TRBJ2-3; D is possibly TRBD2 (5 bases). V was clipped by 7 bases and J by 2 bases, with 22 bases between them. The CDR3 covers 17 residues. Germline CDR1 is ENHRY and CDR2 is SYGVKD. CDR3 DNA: TGTGCCATCAACCCCGATGAGAATAGCGAGCTCACAGATACGCAGTATTTT. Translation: CAINPDENSELTDTQYF.

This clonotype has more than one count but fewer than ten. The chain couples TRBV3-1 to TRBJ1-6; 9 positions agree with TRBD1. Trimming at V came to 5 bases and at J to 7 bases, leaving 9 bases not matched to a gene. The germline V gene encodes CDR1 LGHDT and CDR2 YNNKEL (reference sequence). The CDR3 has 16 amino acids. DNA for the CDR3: TGTGCCAGCAGCAAAACAGGGGGCTTGACGAATTCACCCCTCCACTTT. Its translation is CASSKTGGLTNSPLHF.

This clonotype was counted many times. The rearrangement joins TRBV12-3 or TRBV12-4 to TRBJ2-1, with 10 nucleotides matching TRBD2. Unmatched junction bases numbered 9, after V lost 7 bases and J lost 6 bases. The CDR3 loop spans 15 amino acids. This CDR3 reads CASILAGGIGNEQFF. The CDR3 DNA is TGTGCCAGCATATTAGCGGGAGGAATAGGCAATGAGCAGTTCTTC.

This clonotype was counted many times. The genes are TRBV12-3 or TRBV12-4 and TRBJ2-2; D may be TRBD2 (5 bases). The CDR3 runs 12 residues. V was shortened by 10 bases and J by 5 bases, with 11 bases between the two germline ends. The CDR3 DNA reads TGTGCCATCCAATCGGGAACCGGGGAGCTGTTTTTT. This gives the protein CAIQSGTGELFF.

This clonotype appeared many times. The CDR3 DNA reads TGTGCCAGCGCGCCTAGCGGGGTTAACACCGGGGAGCTGTTTTTT. This sequence encodes CASAPSGVNTGELFF. This chain uses TRBV7-9 with TRBJ2-2; the match to TRBD2 covers 9 bases. Trimming cost V 8 bases and J 2 bases; bases outside gene matches: 6. Germline assignment: CDR1 SEHNR and CDR2 FQNEAQ (reference sequence). The CDR3 is made up of 15 amino acids.

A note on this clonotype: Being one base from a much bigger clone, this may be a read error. The CDR3 DNA sequence: TGCAGTCCTCCTTCAGATAGCGGGAGGGGAACTAGCACAGATGCGCAGTATTTT. The encoded protein is CSPPSDSGRGTSTDAQYF. The chain links TRBV20-1 to TRBJ2-3, with TRBD2 matching 11 bases. The V gene's germline CDR1 is DFQATT and CDR2 SNEGSKA (reference sequence). This CDR3 region has 18 residues.

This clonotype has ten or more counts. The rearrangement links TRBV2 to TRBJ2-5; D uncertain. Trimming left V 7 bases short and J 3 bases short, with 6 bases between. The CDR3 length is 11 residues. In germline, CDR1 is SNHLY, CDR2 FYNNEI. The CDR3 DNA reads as TGTGCCAGCACGGTAGAAGAGACCCAGTACTTC. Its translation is CASTVEETQYF. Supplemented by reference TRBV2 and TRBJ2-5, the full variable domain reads EPEVTQTPSHQVTQMGQEVILRCVPISNHLYFYWYRQILGQKVEFLVSFYNNEISEKSEIFDDQFSVERPDGSNFTLKIRSTKLEDSAMYFCASTVEETQYFGPGTRLLVL.

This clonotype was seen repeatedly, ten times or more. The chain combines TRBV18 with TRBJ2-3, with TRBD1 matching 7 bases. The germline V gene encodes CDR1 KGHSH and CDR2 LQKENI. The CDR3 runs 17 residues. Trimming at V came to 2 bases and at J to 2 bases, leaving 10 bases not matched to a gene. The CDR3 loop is CASSPIGETGNTDTQYF. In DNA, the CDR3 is TGTGCCAGCTCACCAATCGGGGAGACAGGGAACACAGATACGCAGTATTTT.

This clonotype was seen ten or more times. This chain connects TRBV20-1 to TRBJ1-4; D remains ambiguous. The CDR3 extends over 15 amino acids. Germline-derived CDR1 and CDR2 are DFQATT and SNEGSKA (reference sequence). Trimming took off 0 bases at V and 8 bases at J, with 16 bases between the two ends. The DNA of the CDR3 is TGCAGTGCTAGAGAGTCGTGGCAGCGGATGGAAAAACTGTTTTTT. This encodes CSARESWQRMEKLFF.

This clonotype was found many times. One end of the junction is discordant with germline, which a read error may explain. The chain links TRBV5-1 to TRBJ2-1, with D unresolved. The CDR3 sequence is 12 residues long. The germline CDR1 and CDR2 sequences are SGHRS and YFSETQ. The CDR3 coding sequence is TGTGCCAGCAGTCCAAACTACAATGAGCAGTTCTTC. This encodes CASSPNYNEQFF.

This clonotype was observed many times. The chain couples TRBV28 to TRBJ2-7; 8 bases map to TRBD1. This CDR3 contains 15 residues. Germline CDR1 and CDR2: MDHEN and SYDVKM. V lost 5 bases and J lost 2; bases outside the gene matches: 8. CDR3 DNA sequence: TGTGCCAGCAGTGATCCAGGGGGCATAGCCTACGAGCAGTACTTC. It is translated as CASSDPGGIAYEQYF.

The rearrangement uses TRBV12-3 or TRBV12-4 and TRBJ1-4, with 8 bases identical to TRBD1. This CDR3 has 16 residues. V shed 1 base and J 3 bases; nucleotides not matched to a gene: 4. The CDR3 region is CASSLGTGKPNEKLFF. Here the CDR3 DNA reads TGTGCCAGCAGTTTAGGGACAGGGAAGCCTAATGAAAAACTGTTTTTT.

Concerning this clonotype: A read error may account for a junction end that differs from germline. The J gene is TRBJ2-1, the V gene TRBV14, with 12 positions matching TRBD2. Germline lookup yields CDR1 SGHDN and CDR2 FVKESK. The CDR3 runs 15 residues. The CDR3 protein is CASGQGLAGKREQFF. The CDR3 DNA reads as TGTGCCAGCGGCCAAGGACTAGCGGGAAAGAGGGAGCAGTTCTTC.

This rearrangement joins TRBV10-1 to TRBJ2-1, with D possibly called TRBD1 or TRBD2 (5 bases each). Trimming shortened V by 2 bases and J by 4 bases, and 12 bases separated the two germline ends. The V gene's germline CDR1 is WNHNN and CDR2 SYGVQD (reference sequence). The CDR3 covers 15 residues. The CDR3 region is CASSERGASYNEQFF. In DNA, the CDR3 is TGCGCCAGCAGTGAGAGGGGAGCGAGTTACAATGAGCAGTTCTTC.

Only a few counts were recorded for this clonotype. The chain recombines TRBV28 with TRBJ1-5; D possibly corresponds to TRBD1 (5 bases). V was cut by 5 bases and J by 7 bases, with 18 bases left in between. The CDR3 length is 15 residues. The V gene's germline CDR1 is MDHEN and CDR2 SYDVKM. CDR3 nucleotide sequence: TGTGCCAGCAGTCCCCCCACAGGTTCAGGGCAGCCCCAGCATTTT. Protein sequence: CASSPPTGSGQPQHF.